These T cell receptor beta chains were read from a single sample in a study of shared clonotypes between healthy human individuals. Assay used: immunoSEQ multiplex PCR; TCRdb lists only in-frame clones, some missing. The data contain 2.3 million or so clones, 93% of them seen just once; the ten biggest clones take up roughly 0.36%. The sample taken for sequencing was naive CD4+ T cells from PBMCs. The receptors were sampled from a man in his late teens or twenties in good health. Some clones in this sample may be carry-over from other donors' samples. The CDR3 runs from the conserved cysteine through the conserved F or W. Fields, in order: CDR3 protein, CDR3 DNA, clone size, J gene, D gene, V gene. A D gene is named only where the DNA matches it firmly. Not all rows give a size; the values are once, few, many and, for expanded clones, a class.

CASSLLQGSYGYTF	TGCGCCAGCAGCCTGTTACAGGGTTCCTATGGCTACACCTTC	-	TRBJ1-2	-	TRBV5-1
CASRKTGVETQYF	TGTGCCAGCAGGAAAACAGGGGTCGAGACCCAGTACTTC	-	TRBJ2-5	TRBD1	TRBV6-5
CASSQGSGKNIQYF	TGTGCCAGCAGCCAGGGATCAGGGAAAAACATTCAGTACTTC	-	TRBJ2-4	-	TRBV7-3
CASSLRQSEAFF	TGTGCCAGCAGTTTGCGGCAGTCTGAAGCTTTCTTT	-	TRBJ1-1	-	TRBV28
CASRLTTPGANVLTF	TGCGCCAGCAGACTAACTACTCCTGGGGCCAACGTCCTGACTTTC	-	TRBJ2-6	-	TRBV5-1
CASSLRGQETQYF	TGTGCCAGCAGCTTAAGAGGGCAAGAGACCCAGTACTTC	once	TRBJ2-5	-	TRBV7-3
CASSEGDGQGTQYF	TGTGCCAGCAGTGAGGGGGACGGTCAAGGTACGCAGTATTTT	-	TRBJ2-3	-	TRBV2
CSVENPNEQFF	TGCAGCGTTGAAAACCCGAATGAGCAGTTCTTC	once	TRBJ2-1	-	TRBV29-1
CSVGIGPSTYEQYF	TGCAGCGTTGGAATCGGACCTTCTACTTACGAGCAGTACTTC	-	TRBJ2-7	-	TRBV29-1
CAWKPIQGTGANVLTF	TGTGCCTGGAAACCGATACAGGGGACTGGGGCCAACGTCCTGACTTTC	-	TRBJ2-6	TRBD1	TRBV30
CASTLFEGEIEAFF	TGTGCCAGCACGCTTTTTGAGGGAGAGATTGAAGCTTTCTTT	-	TRBJ1-1	-	TRBV7-9
CASSQGMIETQYF	TGTGCCAGCAGCCAGGGGATGATCGAGACCCAGTACTTC	-	TRBJ2-5	-	TRBV6-1
CASSPTGGQRSSSF	TGTGCCAGCAGCCCAACAGGGGGCCAAAGGTCTTCCTCCTTC	-	TRBJ2-7	TRBD1	TRBV7-9
CASRTGTGDWGYTF	TGTGCCAGCAGGACCGGGACAGGGGATTGGGGCTACACCTTC	-	TRBJ1-2	TRBD1	TRBV6-6
CASSGARDSAAYGYTF	TGTGCCAGCAGTGGCGCCCGGGACAGCGCTGCCTATGGCTACACCTTC	-	TRBJ1-2	TRBD1	TRBV6-1
CASSEAGEQYF	TGTGCCAGCAGTGAAGCTGGCGAGCAGTACTTC	once	TRBJ2-7	-	TRBV6-5
CSGGRNTEAFF	TGCAGCGGAGGACGTAACACTGAAGCTTTCTTT	-	TRBJ1-1	-	TRBV29-1
CASEGGNYGYTF	TGTGCCAGCGAGGGCGGGAACTATGGCTACACCTTC	-	TRBJ1-2	-	TRBV28
CTAWRADRTSGETQYF	TGCACCGCTTGGCGCGCAGACAGGACGAGTGGCGAGACCCAGTACTTC	-	TRBJ2-5	-	TRBV29-1
CASSWGQGSSEPQHF	TGCGCCAGCAGCTGGGGACAGGGCTCCTCGGAGCCCCAGCATTTT	-	TRBJ1-5	TRBD1	TRBV5-1
CASGGGGRTEAFF	TGTGCCAGCGGAGGAGGGGGGAGGACTGAAGCTTTCTTT	-	TRBJ1-1	-	TRBV28
CASSEAWWAEAFF	TGCGCCAGCAGTGAGGCTTGGTGGGCTGAAGCTTTCTTT	-	TRBJ1-1	-	TRBV10-1
CASSPRGQASSGNTIYF	TGTGCCAGCAGCCCCCGGGGGCAGGCTAGCTCTGGAAACACCATATATTTT	-	TRBJ1-3	-	TRBV5-4
CASSLVVAGDTDTQYF	TGCGCCAGCAGCTTGGTGGTAGCGGGAGACACAGATACGCAGTATTTT	-	TRBJ2-3	TRBD2	TRBV5-1
CASSLGRVNTEAFF	TGTGCCAGCAGCTTGGGCAGAGTGAACACTGAAGCTTTCTTT	-	TRBJ1-1	-	TRBV7-9
CASSSSWEFEQYF	TGTGCCAGCAGCTCCTCTTGGGAGTTCGAGCAGTACTTC	-	TRBJ2-7	-	TRBV5-6
CASSFDRPNYEQYF	TGCGCCAGCAGCTTTGACAGACCCAACTACGAGCAGTACTTC	-	TRBJ2-7	-	TRBV5-1
CASRDERGLAQRESSYNEQFF	TGCGCCAGCAGAGATGAGAGAGGGCTCGCCCAGCGGGAGAGTTCCTACAATGAGCAGTTCTTC	-	TRBJ2-1	TRBD2	TRBV4-1
CASSRSTDLYGYTF	TGTGCCAGCAGCCGGTCGACAGACTTATATGGCTACACCTTC	-	TRBJ1-2	-	TRBV7-2
CASSFGQGVVGYTF	TGTGCCAGCAGCTTTGGACAGGGAGTTGTTGGCTACACCTTC	once	TRBJ1-2	TRBD1	TRBV7-8
CASSHVRGNEQYF	TGTGCCAGCAGCCACGTCAGGGGAAACGAGCAGTACTTC	-	TRBJ2-7	-	TRBV14
CASSDEGETQYF	TGTGCCAGCAGCGATGAGGGGGAGACCCAGTACTTC	-	TRBJ2-5	-	TRBV5-6
CASSTPPRDRWTDTQYF	TGTGCCAGCAGCACACCTCCTCGAGACAGGTGGACGGATACGCAGTATTTT	-	TRBJ2-3	-	TRBV5-6